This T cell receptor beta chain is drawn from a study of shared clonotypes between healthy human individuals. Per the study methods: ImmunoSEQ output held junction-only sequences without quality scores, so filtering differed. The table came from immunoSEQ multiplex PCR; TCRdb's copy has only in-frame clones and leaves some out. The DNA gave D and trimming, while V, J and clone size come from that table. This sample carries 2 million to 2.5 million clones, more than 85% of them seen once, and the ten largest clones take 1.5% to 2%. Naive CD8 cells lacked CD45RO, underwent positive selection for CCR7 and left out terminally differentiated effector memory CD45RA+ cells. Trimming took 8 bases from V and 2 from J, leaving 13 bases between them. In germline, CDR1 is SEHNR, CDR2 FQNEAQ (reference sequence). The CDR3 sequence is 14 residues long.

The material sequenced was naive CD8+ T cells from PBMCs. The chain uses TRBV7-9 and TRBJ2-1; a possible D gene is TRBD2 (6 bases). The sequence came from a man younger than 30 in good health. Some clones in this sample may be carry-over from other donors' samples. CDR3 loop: CASQGGTAYNEQFF. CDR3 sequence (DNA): TGTGCCAGCCAAGGCGGGACGGCCTACAATGAGCAGTTCTTC.